The clone carrying this TCR beta chain was found many times. The data were taken from a study of HIV-infected patients and healthy controls. All unsorted peripheral T cells were captured because whole blood was used without fractionation. Reverse transcription used roughly 480 ng RNA and constant-region primers for alpha and beta. Alpha and beta chain libraries were made separately by chain-specific third strand synthesis with multiplexing indices. TCRdb reanalysed the 5' RACE reads using MiXCR and keeps one entry per CDR3 protein. The data contain over 15,000 distinct CDR3 sequences, 5.5% of them singletons. The CDR3 covers 13 residues. The V and J ends lost 3 bases and 6 bases respectively, with 8 bases between them.

The sample consisted of blood. The sequence was obtained from an adult in good health. This chain connects TRBV12-3 or TRBV12-4 to TRBJ2-2, with D possibly matching TRBD1 (5 bases). CDR3 residues: CASSLSRAGELFF. In DNA form, the CDR3 reads TGTGCCAGCAGTTTGTCCAGGGCCGGGGAGCTGTTTTTT.